What follows is one T cell receptor (beta chain) and its context. The CDR3 extends 3 residues past the end of the read, so its final part is completed from the germline J gene. This entry is derived from a study of T cells in women clearing cervical HPV infection. The repertoire was sequenced with immunoSEQ multiplex PCR; TCRdb's copy has only in-frame clones and lacks some. Here the sample table reports tens of thousands of clones. V shed 7 bases and J shed 4 bases, with 13 bases lying between them. Germline CDR1 is LNHDA and CDR2 is SQIVND (reference sequence). The length of the CDR3 is 14 residues.

Sequenced material: blood buffy coat. This chain uses TRBV19 with TRBJ2-2; no clear D. The sequence was collected from a woman aged 18 to 75 with a cervical HPV16 infection that either progressed to CIN3+ or cleared (not recorded which). Partial CDR3 DNA: TGTGCCAGTATCCTAATTCCAGGCACCGGGGAG. Translation gives CASILIPGTGE. Given in full, the CDR3 is CASILIPGTGELFF.